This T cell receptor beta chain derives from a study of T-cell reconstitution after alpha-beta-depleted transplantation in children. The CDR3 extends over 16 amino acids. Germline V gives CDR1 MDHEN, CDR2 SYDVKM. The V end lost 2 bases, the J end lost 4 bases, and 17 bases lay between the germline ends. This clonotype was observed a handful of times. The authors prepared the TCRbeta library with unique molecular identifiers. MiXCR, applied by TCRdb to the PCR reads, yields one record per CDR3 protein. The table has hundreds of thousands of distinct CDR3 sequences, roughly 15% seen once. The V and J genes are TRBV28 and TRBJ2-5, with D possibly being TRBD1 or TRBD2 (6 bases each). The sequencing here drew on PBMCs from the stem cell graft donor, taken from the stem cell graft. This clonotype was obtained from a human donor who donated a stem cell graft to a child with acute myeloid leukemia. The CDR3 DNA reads TGTGCCAGCAGTTTAAGGATGTCGGGGGCCAGAGAGACCCAGTACTTC. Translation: CASSLRMSGARETQYF.